These 4 T cell receptor beta chains were all obtained from the same sample, sequenced in a study of cytomegalovirus exposure and HLA in healthy donors. PCR was performed using 60 Vbeta and 13 Jbeta primers. Sequencing used immunoSEQ multiplex PCR; TCRdb keeps in-frame clones, though not all of them. The sample yields around 200,000 clones, roughly 80% seen once. The sequenced sample consisted of PBMCs. The origin of the receptors is a woman aged 18-30 years in good health and CMV-seronegative.

This clone was detected a few times. The chain combines TRBV7-9 with TRBJ1-1; 8 nucleotides agree with TRBD1. Germline V CDR1 and CDR2: SEHNR, FQNEAQ (reference sequence). The CDR3 covers 15 residues. J gave up 3 bases and V 5 bases, and 8 bases lay outside the gene matches. CDR3 sequence: CASSLTGGDDTEAFF. Here the CDR3 DNA reads TGTGCCAGCAGCCTAACAGGGGGTGACGACACTGAAGCTTTCTTT. The full variable domain, completed using reference TRBV7-9 and TRBJ1-1, is DTGVSQNPRHKITKRGQNVTFRCDPISEHNRLYWYRQTLGQGPEFLTYFQNEAQLEKSRLLSDRFSAERPKGSFSTLEIQRTEQGDSAMYLCASSLTGGDDTEAFFGQGTRLTVV.

The chain couples TRBV5-6 to TRBJ2-7; possible D gene TRBD2, 6 bases. V lost 4 bases to trimming and J lost 3 bases, with 17 bases between them. This CDR3 is built from 15 residues. Germline values: CDR1 SGHDT, CDR2 YYEEEE. CDR3 sequence reads: CASSESTWEDYEQYF. For the CDR3, the DNA is TGTGCCAGCAGCGAATCTACCTGGGAGGACTACGAGCAGTACTTC.

CDR3 nucleotides: TGTGCCAGCTCACCACAGGGGCCTCTGAACACTGAAGCTTTCTTT. Translation gives CASSPQGPLNTEAFF. The chain carries TRBV18 and TRBJ1-1; a possible D gene is TRBD1 (5 bases). CDR3 length: 15 residues. Per germline, CDR1 KGHSH and CDR2 LQKENI. V was pared by 1 base and J by 0 bases, with 9 bases between.

The CDR3 reads CASSQDGGAGTEAFF. The CDR3, as DNA: TGCGCCAGCAGCCAGGATGGGGGGGCCGGGACTGAAGCTTTCTTT. V and J are TRBV4-1 and TRBJ1-1; tentatively, D is TRBD1 (6 bases). The V gene lost 3 bases and the J gene lost 5 bases, with 16 bases spanning the gap. CDR3 length equals 15 residues. Germline assignment: CDR1 MGHRA and CDR2 YSYEKL.